The clone carrying this TCR beta chain was counted at least ten times. Its antigen remains unidentified. The CDR3 end is not reached by the read, which stops 3 residues before it; the germline J gene fills it in. Germline lookup yields CDR1 KGHSH and CDR2 LQKENI. CDR3 length: 16 residues. V lost 6 bases, J lost 7 bases, and 14 bases stayed unmatched. Repertoires were generated with immunoSEQ multiplex PCR, while TCRdb's copy carries only in-frame clones and drops some. Sampling found around 34,000 clones, none seen once. This sample is drawn from a study of T cell clonality in common variable immunodeficiency. Heparinized whole blood, 5 to 8 ml, came from each donor. Study-wide points: Reportedly, TCR beta sequences from common variable immunodeficiency showed fewer deletions and N-nucleotide insertions. What drives increased CVID clonality needs T cell subpopulation sequencing.

The clonotype comes from a person aged 18-69 years in good health. Sequencing used peripheral blood mononuclear cells. This sequence joins TRBV18 and TRBJ2-1; TRBD2 agrees at 8 bases. Partial CDR3 DNA: TGTGCCAGCTCCGAAATGATAGCGGGGACGGGGAATGAG. This codes for CASSEMIAGTGNE. The CDR3 in full is CASSEMIAGTGNEQFF.